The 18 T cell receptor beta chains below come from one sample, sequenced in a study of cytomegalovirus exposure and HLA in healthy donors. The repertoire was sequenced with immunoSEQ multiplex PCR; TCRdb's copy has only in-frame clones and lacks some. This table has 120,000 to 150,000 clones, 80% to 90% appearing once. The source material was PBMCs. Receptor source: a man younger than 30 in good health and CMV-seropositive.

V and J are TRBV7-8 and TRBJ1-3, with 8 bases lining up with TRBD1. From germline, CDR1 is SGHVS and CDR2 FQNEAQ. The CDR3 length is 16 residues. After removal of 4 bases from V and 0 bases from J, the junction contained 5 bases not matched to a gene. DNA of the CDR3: TGTGCCAGCAGCTCCAACAGGGGGACCTCTGGAAACACCATATATTTT. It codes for CASSSNRGTSGNTIYF.

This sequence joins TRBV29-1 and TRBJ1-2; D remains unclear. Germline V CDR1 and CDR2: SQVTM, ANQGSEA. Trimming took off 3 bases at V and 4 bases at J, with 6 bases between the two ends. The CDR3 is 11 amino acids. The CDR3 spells CSVETSYGYTF. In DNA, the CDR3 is TGCAGCGTTGAGACTAGCTATGGCTACACCTTC.

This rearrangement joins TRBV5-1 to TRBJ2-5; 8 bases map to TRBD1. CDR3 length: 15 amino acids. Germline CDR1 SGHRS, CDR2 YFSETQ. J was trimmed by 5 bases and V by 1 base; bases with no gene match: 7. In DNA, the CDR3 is TGCGCCAGCAGCTTGCGAACAGGGGGTTACGAGACCCAGTACTTC. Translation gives CASSLRTGGYETQYF.

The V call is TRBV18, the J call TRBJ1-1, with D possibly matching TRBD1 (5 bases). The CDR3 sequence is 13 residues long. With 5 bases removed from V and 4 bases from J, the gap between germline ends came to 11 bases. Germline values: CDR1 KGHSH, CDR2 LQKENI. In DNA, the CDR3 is TGTGCCAGCTCAAGGGACGGGGGCACTGAAGCTTTCTTT. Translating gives CASSRDGGTEAFF.

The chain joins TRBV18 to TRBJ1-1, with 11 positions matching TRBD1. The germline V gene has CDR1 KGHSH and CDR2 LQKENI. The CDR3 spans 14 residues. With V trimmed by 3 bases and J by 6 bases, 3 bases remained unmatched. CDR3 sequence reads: CASSPGQGAAEAFF. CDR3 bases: TGTGCCAGCTCACCCGGACAGGGGGCCGCTGAAGCTTTCTTT.

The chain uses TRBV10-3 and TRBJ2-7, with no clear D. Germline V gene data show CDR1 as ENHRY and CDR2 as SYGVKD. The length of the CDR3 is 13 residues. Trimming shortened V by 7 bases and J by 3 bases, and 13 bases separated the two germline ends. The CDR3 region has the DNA TGTGCCATCACCTCCAGTGGCCGCTACGAGCAGTACTTC. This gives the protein CAITSSGRYEQYF.

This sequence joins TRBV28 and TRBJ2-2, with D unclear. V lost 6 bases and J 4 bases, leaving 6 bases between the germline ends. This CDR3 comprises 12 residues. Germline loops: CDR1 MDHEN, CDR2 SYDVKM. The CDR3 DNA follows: TGTGCCAGCAGGCGAGGCACCGGGGAGCTGTTTTTT. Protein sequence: CASRRGTGELFF.

This chain's CDR3 is CASGAEDKNTEAFF. Written as DNA, the CDR3 is TGTGCCAGCGGGGCCGAGGACAAGAACACTGAAGCTTTCTTT. This chain links TRBV28 with TRBJ1-1, with D possibly matching TRBD1 (5 bases). Germline V gene data show CDR1 as MDHEN and CDR2 as SYDVKM. This CDR3 contains 14 residues. The germline V and J ends were trimmed by 8 bases and 1 base, with 14 bases remaining between them.

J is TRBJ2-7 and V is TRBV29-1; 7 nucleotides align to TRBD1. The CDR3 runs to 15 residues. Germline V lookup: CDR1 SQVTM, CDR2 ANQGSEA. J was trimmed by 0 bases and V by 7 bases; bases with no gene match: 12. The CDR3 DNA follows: TGCAGCGCCGCATTAGACAGGGTCATCTCCTACGAGCAGTACTTC. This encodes CSAALDRVISYEQYF.

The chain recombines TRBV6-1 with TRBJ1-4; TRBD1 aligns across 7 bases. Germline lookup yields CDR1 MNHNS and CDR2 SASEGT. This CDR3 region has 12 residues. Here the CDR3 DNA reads TGTGCTGCAGGGGGTTATAATGAAAAACTGTTTTTT. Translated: CAAGGYNEKLFF.

The CDR3 protein is CASSRTAILYGYTF. The CDR3 region has the DNA TGTGCCAGTAGTCGGACAGCGATTCTCTATGGCTACACCTTC. J is TRBJ1-2 and V is TRBV19; possible D gene TRBD1, 6 bases. Trimming shortened V by 5 bases and J by 4 bases, and 14 bases separated the two germline ends. Germline V gene sequence: CDR1 LNHDA, CDR2 SQIVND (reference sequence). The CDR3 has 14 residues.

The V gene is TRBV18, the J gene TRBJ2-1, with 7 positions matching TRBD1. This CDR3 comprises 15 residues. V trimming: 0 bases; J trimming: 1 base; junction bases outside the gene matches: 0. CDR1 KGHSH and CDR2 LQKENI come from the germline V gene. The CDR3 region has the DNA TGTGCCAGCTCACCACCGGGACAGTCCTACAATGAGCAGTTCTTC. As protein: CASSPPGQSYNEQFF.

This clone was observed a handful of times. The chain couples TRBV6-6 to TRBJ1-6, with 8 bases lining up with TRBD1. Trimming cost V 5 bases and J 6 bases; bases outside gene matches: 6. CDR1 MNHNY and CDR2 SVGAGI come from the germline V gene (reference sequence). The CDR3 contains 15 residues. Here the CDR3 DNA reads TGTGCCAGCAGTCCGCGGCAGGGGGCTAATTCACCCCTCCACTTT. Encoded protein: CASSPRQGANSPLHF.

The CDR3 spells CASSLTAGTEAFF. The CDR3 DNA reads TGCGCCAGCAGCTTGACGGCAGGGACTGAAGCTTTCTTT. The gene calls are TRBV5-1 and TRBJ1-1, with D perhaps TRBD1 (5 bases). V shed 1 base and J shed 5 bases, with 9 bases lying between them. Germline assignment: CDR1 SGHRS and CDR2 YFSETQ. The length of the CDR3 is 13 residues.

The CDR3, as DNA: TGTGCCAGCACGGGACAGGGGGCAACTAATGAAAAACTGTTTTTT. Its protein product is CASTGQGATNEKLFF. The chain recombines TRBV18 with TRBJ1-4; TRBD1 agrees at 11 bases. V dropped 8 bases and J dropped 0; count of bases not matched to a gene: 2. This CDR3 spans 15 amino acids. Germline V gene data show CDR1 as KGHSH and CDR2 as LQKENI.

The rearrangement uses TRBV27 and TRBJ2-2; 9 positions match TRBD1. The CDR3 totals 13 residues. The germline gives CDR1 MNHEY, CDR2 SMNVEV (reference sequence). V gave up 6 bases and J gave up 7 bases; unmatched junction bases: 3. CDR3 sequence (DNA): TGTGCCAGCAGGGGACAGGGAGTCGGGGAGCTGTTTTTT. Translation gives CASRGQGVGELFF.

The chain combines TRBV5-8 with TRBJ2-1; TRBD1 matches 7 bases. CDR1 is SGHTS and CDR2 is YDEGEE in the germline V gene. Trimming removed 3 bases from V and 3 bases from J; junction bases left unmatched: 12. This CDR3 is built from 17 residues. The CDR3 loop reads CASSWTGAYTDYNEQFF. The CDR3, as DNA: TGTGCCAGCAGCTGGACAGGCGCGTATACTGACTACAATGAGCAGTTCTTC.

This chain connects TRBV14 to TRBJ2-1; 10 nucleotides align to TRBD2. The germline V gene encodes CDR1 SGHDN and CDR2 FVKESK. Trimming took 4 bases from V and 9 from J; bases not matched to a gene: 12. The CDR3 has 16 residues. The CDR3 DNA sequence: TGTGCCAGCAGCCCGCGCCTAGCGGGAGTGACCCCTGAGCAGTTCTTC. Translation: CASSPRLAGVTPEQFF.